These T cell receptor beta chains were read from a single sample in a study of cytomegalovirus exposure and HLA in healthy donors. The method was immunoSEQ multiplex PCR; TCRdb's version includes in-frame clones alone and lacks a portion of them. This table holds roughly 130,000 clones, 73% found once. The sample comprised PBMCs. The receptors derive from a woman between 35 and 50 years old in good health and CMV-seropositive. CDR3s include the opening cysteine and the closing phenylalanine or tryptophan. Each record gives: V gene, J gene, clone size, D gene, CDR3 protein, CDR3 DNA. A D gene is named only where the DNA matches it firmly. Clone size appears in some rows only: once, few, many, or a class for an expanded clone.

>TRBV5-4|TRBJ1-2|-|-
CASSLTGTLYGYTF
TGTGCCAGCAGCTTAACAGGAACTCTCTATGGCTACACCTTC
>TRBV5-1|TRBJ1-6|-|TRBD1
CASRRDRNLYNSPLHF
TGCGCCAGCAGACGGGACAGAAACCTCTATAATTCACCCCTCCACTTT
>TRBV5-4|TRBJ1-2|-|-
CASSLAGRLLYGYTF
TGTGCCAGCAGCTTGGCGGGCAGACTACTTTATGGCTACACCTTC
>TRBV7-3|TRBJ2-3|-|-
CASSSGGTDTQYF
TGTGCCAGCAGCTCTGGGGGGACAGATACGCAGTATTTT
>TRBV6-5|TRBJ1-2|-|-
CASSERNYGYTF
TGTGCCAGCAGTGAACGGAACTATGGCTACACCTTC
>TRBV7-2|TRBJ1-5|few|TRBD1
CASSLGGAGGKPQHF
TGTGCCAGCAGCTTAGGAGGGGCAGGGGGTAAGCCCCAGCATTTT
>TRBV5-6|TRBJ2-2|-|TRBD2
CASSFLPGGRARTGELFF
TGTGCCAGCAGCTTCCTCCCCGGCGGGAGGGCACGGACCGGGGAGCTGTTTTTT
>TRBV7-2|TRBJ1-5|-|TRBD1
CASSRRSGGGSNQPQHF
TGTGCCAGCAGCCGACGATCAGGGGGAGGCAGCAATCAGCCCCAGCATTTT
>TRBV5-1|TRBJ2-1|once|-
CASSLVGGSYNEQFF
TGCGCCAGCAGCTTGGTGGGGGGTTCCTACAATGAGCAGTTCTTC
>TRBV5-5|TRBJ2-7|-|TRBD2
CASSSGLAGVAYEQYF
TGTGCCAGCAGCTCGGGACTAGCGGGAGTTGCCTACGAGCAGTACTTC
>TRBV18|TRBJ1-1|-|TRBD1
CASSQQGAGGNTEAFF
TGTGCCAGCTCCCAACAGGGGGCGGGGGGGAACACTGAAGCTTTCTTT
>TRBV5-1|TRBJ2-5|-|TRBD2
CASSAGLAKETQYF
TGCGCCAGCAGCGCGGGACTAGCCAAAGAGACCCAGTACTTC
>TRBV2|TRBJ1-2|-|TRBD1
CASSDRGRSYGYTF
TGTGCCAGCAGTGACAGGGGGCGATCCTATGGCTACACCTTC
>TRBV28|TRBJ1-2|-|-
CASSLKIQGKADYTF
TGTGCCAGCAGTTTAAAAATTCAGGGGAAGGCGGACTACACCTTC
>TRBV11-2|TRBJ1-6|-|-
CASSLGGPNSPLHF
TGTGCCAGCAGCTTAGGAGGTCCGAATTCACCCCTCCACTTT
>TRBV21-1|TRBJ2-3|-|-
CASSKGTLSGTQYF
TGTGCCAGCAGCAAGGGCACACTCTCTGGGACGCAGTATTTT
>TRBV5-6|TRBJ1-2|-|TRBD1
CASSLFGTGNRGYTF
TGTGCCAGCAGCTTGTTTGGGACAGGCAACCGGGGCTACACCTTC